This paragraph reports one TCR beta chain. These data come from a study of blood T cell repertoires in COVID-19. Study at large: The origin of the acute and convalescent COVID-19 samples was the United States, Italy and Spain. PBMCs, B-cell-depleted T cells, or T cells provided the cDNA or gDNA that made up the material.

Trimming cost V 7 bases and J 0 bases, with 10 bases left between them. The CDR3 runs 14 residues. Germline values: CDR1 LNHDA, CDR2 SQIVND (reference sequence). Original methodology: How many nucleated cells were present was estimated from reference gene primer amplification. The assay was immunoSEQ multiplex PCR, and TCRdb's table has in-frame clones only and misses some. The V and J calls and clone size were taken over from that table, and D and trimming were inferred from the DNA. The table lists 200,000 to 250,000 clones, almost 85% of them singletons. The J gene is TRBJ2-1, the V gene TRBV19; maybe TRBD2 (6 bases). The receptor comes from a woman in her thirties or forties with acute or convalescent COVID-19. Sequencing was done on a sample of peripheral blood. As DNA, the CDR3 is TGTGCCAGTATGCGGGGTCCCTCCTACAATGAGCAGTTCTTC. Protein product: CASMRGPSYNEQFF. Full variable domain (outside the CDR3, taken from reference TRBV19 and TRBJ2-1): DGGITQSPKYLFRKEGQNVTLSCEQNLNHDAMYWYRQDPGQGLRLIYYSQIVNDFQKGDIAEGYSVSREKKESFPLTVTSAQKNPTAFYLCASMRGPSYNEQFFGPGTRLTVL.